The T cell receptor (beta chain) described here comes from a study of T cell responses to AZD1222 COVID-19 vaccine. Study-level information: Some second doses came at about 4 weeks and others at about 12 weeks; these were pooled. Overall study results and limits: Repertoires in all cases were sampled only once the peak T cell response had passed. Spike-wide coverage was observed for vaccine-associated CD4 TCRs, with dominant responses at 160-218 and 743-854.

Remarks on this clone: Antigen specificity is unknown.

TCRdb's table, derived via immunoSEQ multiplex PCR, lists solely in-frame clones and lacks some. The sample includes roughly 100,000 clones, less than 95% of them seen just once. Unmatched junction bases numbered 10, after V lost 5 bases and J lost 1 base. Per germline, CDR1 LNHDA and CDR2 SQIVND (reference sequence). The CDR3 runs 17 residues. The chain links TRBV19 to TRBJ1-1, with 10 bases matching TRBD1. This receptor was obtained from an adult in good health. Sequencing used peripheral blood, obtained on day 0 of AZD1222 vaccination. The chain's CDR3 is CASSFRDRGEWNTEAFF. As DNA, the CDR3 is TGTGCCAGTAGTTTCCGGGACAGGGGTGAATGGAACACTGAAGCTTTCTTT.